This T cell receptor beta chain comes out of a study of early stage breast cancer tumors. The study's findings and limits: Comparing each tissue with blood distinguished tumor from normal in 14 of 16 patients. Commonly generated sequences made up most enriched TCRB sequences shared between patients. Chain pairing and CD4, CD8 or FOXP3 expression were not captured.

The CDR3 spans 13 residues. Germline V lookup: CDR1 SGDLS, CDR2 YYNGEE. Trimming removed 2 bases at V and 5 bases at J, with 9 bases between. Each sample had two DNA replicates, roughly 0.5 ug blood or 1.5 ug tissue. Produced via immunoSEQ multiplex PCR; TCRdb's table is partial and in-frame only. Found here are 65,000 to 75,000 clones, around 80% of them singletons; the top ten hold approximately 4.5%. Notes on this clone: Its antigen remains unidentified.

V is TRBV9 and J is TRBJ2-3, with D possibly matching TRBD2 (6 bases). The sequence was collected from a person aged 35-55 years with breast cancer. The sample taken for sequencing was blood. The CDR3 here is CASSVLGGDTQYF. CDR3 sequence (DNA): TGTGCCAGCAGCGTCCTGGGGGGAGATACGCAGTATTTT. Complete variable domain (other parts from reference TRBV9 and TRBJ2-3): DSGVTQTPKHLITATGQRVTLRCSPRSGDLSVYWYQQSLDQGLQFLIQYYNGEERAKGNILERFSAQQFPDLHSELNLSSLELGDSALYFCASSVLGGDTQYFGPGTRLTVL.